A selection of T cell receptor beta chains follows, all from one sample in a study of blood T cell repertoires in COVID-19. Profiled with immunoSEQ multiplex PCR; TCRdb holds only in-frame clones, not every one. The sample shows roughly 68,000 clones, roughly 80% of them seen only once. The sample was peripheral blood. The receptors here all came from a woman aged 45-65 years with acute or convalescent COVID-19. The CDR3 runs from the conserved cysteine through the conserved F or W. A D gene is named only where the DNA matches it firmly. Only some rows state a clone size, as once, few, many or a class for expanded clones.

NA | TRBJ1-5 | NA | TRBV7-8 | CASSLVYSNQPQHF | TGTGCCAGCAGCTTAGTGTATAGCAATCAGCCCCAGCATTTT
TRBD2 | TRBJ2-7 | once | TRBV27 | CASSLGTPSGTHYEQYF | TGTGCCAGCAGTTTAGGGACTCCTAGCGGGACTCACTACGAGCAGTACTTC
NA | TRBJ2-7 | NA | TRBV2 | CASSEGAWGGPYEQYF | TGTGCCAGCAGTGAAGGGGCCTGGGGGGGCCCCTACGAGCAGTACTTC
TRBD1 | TRBJ2-6 | NA | TRBV18 | CASSATTGGTAGANVLTF | TGTGCCAGCTCAGCCACGACAGGGGGAACGGCTGGGGCCAACGTCCTGACTTTC
NA | TRBJ1-5 | few | TRBV7-8 | CASSLEEGQPQHF | TGTGCCAGCAGCTTAGAGGAGGGTCAGCCCCAGCATTTT
TRBD1 | TRBJ2-2 | few | TRBV19 | CASSARQGQHTGELFF | TGTGCCAGTAGTGCCAGACAGGGACAGCACACCGGGGAGCTGTTTTTT
TRBD1 | TRBJ2-5 | few | TRBV6-5 | CASSRWTGQETQYF | TGTGCCAGCAGCCGATGGACAGGCCAAGAGACCCAGTACTTC
NA | TRBJ2-3 | few | TRBV7-9 | CASSLATGYTDTQYF | TGTGCCAGCAGCTTAGCCACGGGGTACACAGATACGCAGTATTTT
TRBD2 | TRBJ2-7 | NA | TRBV15 | CATSRTRTSGSSYEQYF | TGTGCCACCAGCAGGACCCGGACTAGCGGGAGTTCCTACGAGCAGTACTTC
NA | TRBJ2-7 | many | TRBV6-5 | CASSYSRQPPAVEQYF | TGTGCCAGCAGTTACTCTCGACAGCCCCCCGCTGTCGAGCAGTACTTC
NA | TRBJ2-1 | few | TRBV21-1 | CASRYMEGDRGLAGEFYEQFF | TGTGCCAGCAGATATATGGAAGGGGACAGGGGACTAGCGGGAGAGTTCTATGAGCAGTTCTTC
TRBD1 | TRBJ2-7 | few | TRBV28 | CASRRTGQGLREQYF | TGTGCCAGCAGAAGAACAGGACAGGGATTAAGGGAGCAGTACTTC
TRBD2 | TRBJ2-1 | once | TRBV4-3 | CASSQGTSGNLNEQFF | TGCGCCAGCAGCCAAGGGACTAGCGGGAACCTCAATGAGCAGTTCTTC
NA | TRBJ1-1 | NA | TRBV4-3 | CASSWGDTEAFF | TGCGCCAGCAGCTGGGGGGACACTGAAGCTTTCTTT
TRBD2 | TRBJ2-3 | NA | TRBV10-3 | CAIWAGGYVDTQYF | TGTGCCATCTGGGCGGGAGGGTACGTCGATACGCAGTATTTT
TRBD1 | TRBJ2-5 | NA | TRBV6-2/TRBV6-3 | CASSYSLRTGMEETQYF | TGTGCCAGCAGTTACTCTTTGCGGACAGGGATGGAGGAGACCCAGTACTTC
NA | TRBJ2-1 | NA | TRBV18 | CASSPPGHNEQFF | TGTGCCAGCTCACCACCGGGCCACAATGAGCAGTTCTTC
NA | TRBJ2-5 | once | TRBV7-2 | CASSYGQTQYF | TGTGCCAGCAGCTATGGCCAGACCCAGTACTTC
NA | TRBJ1-3 | NA | TRBV6-1 | CASSESTGFSGNTIYF | TGTGCCAGCAGTGAATCTACGGGTTTCTCTGGAAACACCATATATTTT
NA | TRBJ2-1 | NA | TRBV19 | CASSTAHPSSYNEQFF | TGTGCCAGTAGTACCGCACACCCTAGCTCCTACAATGAGCAGTTCTTC
TRBD1 | TRBJ1-6 | NA | TRBV4-1 | CASSQTGTDSPLHF | TGCGCCAGCAGCCAAACCGGGACAGATTCACCCCTCCACTTT
TRBD1 | TRBJ2-1 | NA | TRBV7-2 | CASSARTGGYNEQFF | TGTGCCAGCAGCGCCCGGACAGGGGGCTACAATGAGCAGTTCTTC
NA | TRBJ2-7 | NA | TRBV30 | CAWSVQVGLEQYF | TGTGCCTGGAGTGTACAGGTAGGGCTTGAGCAGTACTTC
NA | TRBJ1-4 | few | TRBV2 | CASSQLPVRRGEKLFF | TGTGCCAGCAGTCAACTCCCTGTCCGGCGGGGTGAAAAACTGTTTTTT
TRBD1 | TRBJ2-7 | NA | TRBV29-1 | CSVATGGTSEQYF | TGCAGCGTCGCGACAGGGGGGACCTCGGAACAGTACTTC
NA | TRBJ2-7 | NA | TRBV6-1 | CASSENPTSSYEQYF | TGTGCCAGCAGTGAAAACCCGACAAGCTCCTACGAGCAGTACTTC